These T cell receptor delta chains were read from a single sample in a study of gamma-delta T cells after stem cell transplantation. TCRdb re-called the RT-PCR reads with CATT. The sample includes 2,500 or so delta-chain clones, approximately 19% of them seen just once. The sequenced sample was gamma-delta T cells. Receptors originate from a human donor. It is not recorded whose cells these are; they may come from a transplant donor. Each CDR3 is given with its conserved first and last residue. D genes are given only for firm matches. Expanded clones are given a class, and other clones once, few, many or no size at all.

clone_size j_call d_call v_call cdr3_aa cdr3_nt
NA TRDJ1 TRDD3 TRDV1 CALGENAPSFLLWGYGVYTDKLIF TGTGCTCTTGGGGAAAACGCCCCGTCTTTCCTACTCTGGGGATACGGGGTCTACACCGATAAACTCATCTTT
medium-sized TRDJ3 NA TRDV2 CACDTGGVSSWDTRQMFF TGTGCCTGTGACACCGGGGGCGTGAGCTCCTGGGACACCCGACAGATGTTTTTC
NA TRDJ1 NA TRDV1 CALGAGLPLGKLIF TGTGCTCTTGGGGCAGGCCTTCCTCTGGGGAAACTCATCTTT
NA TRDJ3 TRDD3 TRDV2 CACDTSGGYDSWDTRQMFF TGTGCTTGTGACACGTCTGGGGGATACGACTCCTGGGACACCCGACAGATGTTTTTC
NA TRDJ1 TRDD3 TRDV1 CALGERSLPTSLFLLGDIRLDRLADKLIF TGTGCTCTTGGGGAAAGGAGCCTTCCTACGTCCCTTTTTTTACTGGGGGATATTCGACTAGACCGACTAGCCGATAAACTCATCTTT
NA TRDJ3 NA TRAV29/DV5 CAASGNWDTRQMFF TGTGCAGCGAGCGGAAACTGGGACACCCGACAGATGTTTTTC
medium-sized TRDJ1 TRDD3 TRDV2 CACDPQRTGGRRAHTDKLIF TGTGCCTGTGACCCACAACGTACTGGGGGAAGGAGGGCCCACACCGATAAACTCATCTTT
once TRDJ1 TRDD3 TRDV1 CALGELRGGYVYFWGILPYTDKRIF TGTGCTCTTGGGGAACTCCGAGGGGGTTACGTCTACTTCTGGGGGATACTCCCGTACACCGATAAACGCATCTTT
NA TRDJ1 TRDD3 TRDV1 CALGTPRLHFLGEPDKLIF TGTGCTCTTGGGACCCCCAGGCTCCATTTTCTGGGGGAACCCGATAAACTCATCTTT
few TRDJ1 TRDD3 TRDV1 CALGGLGWQGDTRLIF TGTGCTCTTGGAGGCTTAGGCTGGCAGGGGGATACGCGGCTCATCTTT
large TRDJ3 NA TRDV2 CACDTGRAGSSWDTRQMFF TGTGCCTGTGACACCGGAAGGGCTGGGAGCTCCTGGGACACCCGACAGATGTTTTTC
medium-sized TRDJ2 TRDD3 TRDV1 CALGNWRERVYWGMVTQLFF TGTGCTCTTGGGAACTGGAGGGAGCGGGTATACTGGGGGATGGTGACACAACTCTTCTTT
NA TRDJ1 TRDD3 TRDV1 CALGERYGSLRGSGGYPYNKLIF TGTGCTCTTGGGGAACGATACGGTAGCCTACGAGGGAGTGGGGGATACCCATATAATAAACTCATCTTT